This T cell receptor (beta chain) emerged from a study of cytomegalovirus exposure and HLA in healthy donors. About the study: Unique TCR beta sequences numbering around 110 million came from 190 million or so T cells in an earlier analysis.

A multiplex PCR was run with 60 Vbeta primers and 13 Jbeta primers. Only in-frame clones appear in the TCRdb table, and some are missing; sequencing was by immunoSEQ multiplex PCR. The repertoire holds about 200,000 clones, more than 75% seen once, with about 14% in the top ten. Regarding the study as a whole: Segments of the TCR beta V type were, in most cases, productive about 90% or about 30% of the time in an earlier analysis.

For this clone: Antigen: not known.

This CDR3 is 13 amino acids long. Trimming pared 0 bases from V and 5 bases from J, leaving 11 bases between. Germline CDR1 reads SQVTM; CDR2 reads ANQGSEA. The sample taken for sequencing was PBMCs. This chain connects TRBV29-1 to TRBJ2-7, with unresolved D. The receptor was isolated from a woman aged 30 to 39 in good health and CMV-seropositive. The CDR3 sequence is CSVEDTVKNEQYF. CDR3 coding DNA: TGCAGCGTTGAAGACACAGTGAAAAACGAGCAGTACTTC.